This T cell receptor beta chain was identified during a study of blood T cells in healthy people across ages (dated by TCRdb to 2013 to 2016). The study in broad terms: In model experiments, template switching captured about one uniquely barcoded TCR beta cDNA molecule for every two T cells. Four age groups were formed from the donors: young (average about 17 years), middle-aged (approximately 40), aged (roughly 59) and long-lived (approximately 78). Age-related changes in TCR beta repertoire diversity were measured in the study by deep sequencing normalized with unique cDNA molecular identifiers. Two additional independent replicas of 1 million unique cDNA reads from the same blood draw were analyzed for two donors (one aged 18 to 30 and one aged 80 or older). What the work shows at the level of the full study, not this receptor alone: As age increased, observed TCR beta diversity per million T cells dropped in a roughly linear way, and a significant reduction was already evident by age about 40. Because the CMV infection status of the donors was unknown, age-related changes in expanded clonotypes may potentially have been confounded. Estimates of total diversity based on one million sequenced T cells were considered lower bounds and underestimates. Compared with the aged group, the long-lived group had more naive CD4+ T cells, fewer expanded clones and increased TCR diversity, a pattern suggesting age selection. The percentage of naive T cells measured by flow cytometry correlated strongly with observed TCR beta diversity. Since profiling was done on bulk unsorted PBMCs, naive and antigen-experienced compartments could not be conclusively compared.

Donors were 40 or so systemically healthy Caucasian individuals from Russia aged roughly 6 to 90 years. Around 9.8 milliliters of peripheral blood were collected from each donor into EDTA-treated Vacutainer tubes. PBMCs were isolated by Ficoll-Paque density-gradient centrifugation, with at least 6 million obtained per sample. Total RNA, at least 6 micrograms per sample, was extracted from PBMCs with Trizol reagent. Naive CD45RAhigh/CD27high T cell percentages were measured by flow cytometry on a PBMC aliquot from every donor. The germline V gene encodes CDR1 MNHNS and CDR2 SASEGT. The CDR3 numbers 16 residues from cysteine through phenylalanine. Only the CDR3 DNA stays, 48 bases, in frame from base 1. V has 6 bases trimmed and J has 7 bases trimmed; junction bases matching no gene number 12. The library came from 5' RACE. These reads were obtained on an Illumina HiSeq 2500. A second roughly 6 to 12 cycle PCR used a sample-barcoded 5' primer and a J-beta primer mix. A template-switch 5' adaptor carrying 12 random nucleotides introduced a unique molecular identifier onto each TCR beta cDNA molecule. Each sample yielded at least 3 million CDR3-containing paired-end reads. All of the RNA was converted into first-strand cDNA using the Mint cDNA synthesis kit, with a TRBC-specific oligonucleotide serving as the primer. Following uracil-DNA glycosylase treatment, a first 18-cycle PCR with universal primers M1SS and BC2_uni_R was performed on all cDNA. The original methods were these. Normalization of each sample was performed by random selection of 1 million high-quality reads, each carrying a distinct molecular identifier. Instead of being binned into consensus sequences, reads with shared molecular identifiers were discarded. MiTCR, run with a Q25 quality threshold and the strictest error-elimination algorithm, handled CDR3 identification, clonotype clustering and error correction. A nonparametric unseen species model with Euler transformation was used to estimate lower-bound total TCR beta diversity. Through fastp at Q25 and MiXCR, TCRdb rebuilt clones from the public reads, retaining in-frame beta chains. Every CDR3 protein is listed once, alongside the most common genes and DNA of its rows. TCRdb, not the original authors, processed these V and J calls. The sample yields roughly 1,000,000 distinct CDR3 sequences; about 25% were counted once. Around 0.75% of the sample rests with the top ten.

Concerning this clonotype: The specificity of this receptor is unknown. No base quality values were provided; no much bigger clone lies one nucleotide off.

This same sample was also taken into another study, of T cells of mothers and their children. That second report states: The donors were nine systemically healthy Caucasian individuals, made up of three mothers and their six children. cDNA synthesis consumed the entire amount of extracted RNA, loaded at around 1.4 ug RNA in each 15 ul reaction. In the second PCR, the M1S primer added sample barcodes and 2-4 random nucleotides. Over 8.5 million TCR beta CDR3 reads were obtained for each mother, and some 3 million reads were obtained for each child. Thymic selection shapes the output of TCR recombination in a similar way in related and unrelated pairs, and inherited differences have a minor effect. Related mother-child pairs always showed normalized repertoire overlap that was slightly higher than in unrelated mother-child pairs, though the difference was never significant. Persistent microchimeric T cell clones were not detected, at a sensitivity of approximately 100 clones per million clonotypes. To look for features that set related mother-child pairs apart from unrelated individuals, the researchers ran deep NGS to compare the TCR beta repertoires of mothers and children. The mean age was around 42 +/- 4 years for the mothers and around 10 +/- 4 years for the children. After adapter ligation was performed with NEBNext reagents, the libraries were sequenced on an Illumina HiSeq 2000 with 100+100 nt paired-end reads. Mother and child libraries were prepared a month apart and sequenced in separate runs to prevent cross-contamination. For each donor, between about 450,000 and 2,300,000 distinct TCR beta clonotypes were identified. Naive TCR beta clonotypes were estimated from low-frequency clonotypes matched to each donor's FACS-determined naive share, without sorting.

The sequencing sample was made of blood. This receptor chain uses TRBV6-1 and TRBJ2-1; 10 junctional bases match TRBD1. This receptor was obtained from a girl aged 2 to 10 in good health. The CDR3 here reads CASRDWTGGGRNEQFF. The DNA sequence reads TGTGCCAGCAGGGATTGGACAGGGGGGGGAAGGAATGAGCAGTTCTTC.